One and the same sample provided the 26 T cell receptor beta chains below, sequenced in a study of cytomegalovirus exposure and HLA in healthy donors. PCR amplification relied on 60 Vbeta primers (plus 13 Jbeta primers). The repertoire was sequenced with immunoSEQ multiplex PCR; TCRdb's copy has only in-frame clones and lacks some. The sample has 150,000 to 200,000 clones; approximately 82% are singletons. The specimen sequenced was PBMCs. The receptors derive from a man aged 35-49 years in good health and CMV-seropositive.

The chain couples TRBV11-2 to TRBJ1-1; D unresolved. Germline values: CDR1 SGHAT, CDR2 FQNNGV. The germline V and J ends were trimmed by 3 bases and 0 bases, with 11 bases remaining between them. The CDR3 runs to 15 residues. CDR3 bases: TGTGCCAGCAGCTTCACAGATTCCATGAACACTGAAGCTTTCTTT. As protein: CASSFTDSMNTEAFF.

V usage is TRBV5-1 and J usage is TRBJ2-7; D not resolved. The CDR3 contains 14 residues. Germline values: CDR1 SGHRS, CDR2 YFSETQ. The V end was cut by 4 bases, the J end by 1 base, with 12 bases between. The CDR3 nucleotides read TGCGCCAGCAGCCCAAAAACAGAATCCTACGAGCAGTACTTC. Its protein product is CASSPKTESYEQYF.

The chain couples TRBV2 to TRBJ1-1; D gene ambiguous. This CDR3 has 11 residues. Germline V CDR1 and CDR2: SNHLY, FYNNEI. V lost 10 bases and J 10 bases, leaving 16 bases between the germline ends. The CDR3 sequence is CANRTGLGAFF. In DNA, the CDR3 is TGTGCCAACCGGACTGGCCTAGGAGCTTTCTTT.

The chain couples TRBV18 to TRBJ2-6; a possible D gene is TRBD2 (5 bases). V lost 3 bases and J 3 bases, leaving 9 bases between the germline ends. Germline loops: CDR1 KGHSH, CDR2 LQKENI. The CDR3 length is 15 residues. The CDR3 loop is CASSPLAFGANVLTF. The CDR3 bases are TGTGCCAGCTCACCCCTAGCTTTTGGGGCCAACGTCCTGACTTTC.

This clone was found a few times. This chain joins TRBV10-2 and TRBJ1-5, with D possibly matching TRBD1 (6 bases). Trimming took 9 bases from V and 5 from J, leaving 14 bases between them. This CDR3 comprises 13 residues. Germline V lookup: CDR1 WSHSY, CDR2 SAAADI. In DNA, the CDR3 is TGCGCCAGTACCAGGACAGCCGATCAGCCCCAGCATTTT. The encoded protein is CASTRTADQPQHF.

This chain joins TRBV7-3 and TRBJ1-2; TRBD1 might be the D (6 bases). The V end lost 1 base, the J end lost 6 bases, and 9 bases lay between the germline ends. The CDR3 loop spans 13 amino acids. Per germline, CDR1 SGHTA and CDR2 FQGTGA. CDR3 amino acids: CASSLRGQDGYTF. The CDR3 DNA follows: TGTGCCAGCAGCTTAAGGGGGCAGGATGGCTACACCTTC.

The chain recombines TRBV6-5 with TRBJ2-7; D might be TRBD1 (5 bases). The CDR3 length is 14 residues. Germline lookup yields CDR1 MNHEY and CDR2 SVGAGI. The V end lost 6 bases, the J end lost 2 bases, and 14 bases lay between the germline ends. The CDR3 DNA reads TGTGCCAGCAGCCGTACTCAGGGTACCTACGAGCAGTACTTC. Protein product: CASSRTQGTYEQYF.

This rearrangement joins TRBV29-1 to TRBJ2-7; 9 bases align to TRBD2. Germline V gene data show CDR1 as SQVTM and CDR2 as ANQGSEA. The V and J ends lost 4 bases and 3 bases, in that order; junction bases with no gene match: 4. The CDR3 runs 13 residues. CDR3 in DNA: TGCAGCGTTGTACTAGCGGGCTACTACGAGCAGTACTTC. It codes for CSVVLAGYYEQYF.

The chain couples TRBV7-8 to TRBJ1-5, with 7 bases fitting TRBD1. The CDR3 covers 13 residues. The germline V gene encodes CDR1 SGHVS and CDR2 FQNEAQ. V shed 8 bases, J shed 7 bases, and the junction held 8 bases outside the gene matches. The CDR3 DNA reads TGTGCCAGCCAGGGGGAGATCGCGCAGCCCCAGCATTTT. Protein sequence: CASQGEIAQPQHF.

This clone was detected once. This sequence joins TRBV5-5 and TRBJ1-4, with 7 positions matching TRBD1. Germline V gene sequence: CDR1 SGHKS, CDR2 YYEKEE (reference sequence). The CDR3 spans 16 residues. The V segment lost 3 bases and the J segment 8 bases; nucleotides outside the gene matches: 13. DNA for the CDR3: TGTGCCAGCAGCTCCACAGGGGCCGGTCGAGGGGAAAAACTGTTTTTT. It yields the protein CASSSTGAGRGEKLFF.

In this sample, this clone turned up a few times. The sample contains more than one DNA sequence encoding this CDR3. This chain links TRBV11-2 with TRBJ2-3; TRBD2 might be the D (5 bases). Trimming cost V 5 bases and J 4 bases, with 16 bases left between them. This CDR3 contains 15 residues. The germline CDR1 and CDR2 sequences are SGHAT and FQNNGV. CDR3 loop: CASSTYRGRADTQYF. The CDR3 bases are TGTGCCAGCAGCACCTATCGGGGTCGCGCAGATACGCAGTATTTT.

V and J are TRBV5-4 and TRBJ1-1; TRBD1 might be the D (6 bases). CDR3 length equals 14 residues. Germline assignment: CDR1 SGHNT and CDR2 YYREEE (reference sequence). Trimming took off 7 bases at V and 5 bases at J, with 18 bases between the two ends. In DNA, the CDR3 is TGTGCCAGCTACGACATGATAGGGGGAACTGAAGCTTTCTTT. Protein product: CASYDMIGGTEAFF.

V and J are TRBV5-1 and TRBJ2-2; weak D call: TRBD1 (5 bases). Germline lookup yields CDR1 SGHRS and CDR2 YFSETQ. V lost 2 bases and J 4 bases, leaving 9 bases between the germline ends. The CDR3 spans 14 residues. CDR3 protein: CASSLGVSTGELFF. CDR3 DNA: TGCGCCAGCAGCTTAGGGGTGTCCACCGGGGAGCTGTTTTTT.

In the case of this clone: The same CDR3 can be traced to other DNA sequences in this sample. V is TRBV29-1 and J is TRBJ2-7; 8 bases are a match to TRBD2. The germline V gene has CDR1 SQVTM and CDR2 ANQGSEA. CDR3 length equals 12 residues. The junction had 0 bases not matched to a gene; V was cut back by 4 bases and J by 1 base. The CDR3 sequence: CSVAGGSYEQYF. The CDR3 nucleotides read TGCAGCGTTGCGGGAGGGTCCTACGAGCAGTACTTC.

This chain joins TRBV7-7 and TRBJ2-5; 9 bases match TRBD1. Germline assignment: CDR1 SSHAT and CDR2 FNYEAQ (reference sequence). V was clipped by 5 bases and J by 4 bases; unmatched bases: 8. This CDR3 spans 15 amino acids. The CDR3 region is CASSPNRGLAETQYF. CDR3 DNA: TGTGCCAGCAGCCCCAACAGGGGGCTGGCAGAGACCCAGTACTTC. The whole variable domain, filled in from reference TRBV7-7 and TRBJ2-5, reads GAGVSQSPRYKVTKRGQDVTLRCDPISSHATLYWYQQALGQGPEFLTYFNYEAQPDKSGLPSDRFSAERPEGSISTLTIQRTEQRDSAMYRCASSPNRGLAETQYFGPGTRLLVL.

The chain joins TRBV28 to TRBJ1-5, with no clear D. The length of the CDR3 is 16 residues. Trimming stripped 6 bases from V and 2 bases from J, with 17 bases between. Germline CDR1 MDHEN, CDR2 SYDVKM. The DNA of the CDR3 is TGTGCCAGCAGGGTAATGAGGGAGGGAGGCAATCAGCCCCAGCATTTT. Translating it yields CASRVMREGGNQPQHF.

As for this clone: The same CDR3 also results from other DNA sequences found in this sample. The gene calls are TRBV5-1 and TRBJ2-3; TRBD2 matches at 12 bases. V dropped 0 bases and J dropped 4; count of bases not matched to a gene: 3. The germline gives CDR1 SGHRS, CDR2 YFSETQ. The CDR3 consists of 16 residues. CDR3 loop: CASSLGLAGVADTQYF. In nucleotides, the CDR3 is TGCGCCAGCAGCTTGGGACTAGCGGGAGTGGCAGATACGCAGTATTTT.

This rearrangement joins TRBV5-1 to TRBJ1-1, with 10 bases matching TRBD1. The CDR3 runs 16 residues. Germline trimming cut 3 bases from V and 1 base from J; bases unmatched to any gene: 6. The germline V gene encodes CDR1 SGHRS and CDR2 YFSETQ. CDR3 nucleotides: TGCGCCAGCAGCTCGGACAGGGGGACTACGAACACTGAAGCTTTCTTT. This gives the protein CASSSDRGTTNTEAFF.

V gene TRBV2 combines with J gene TRBJ2-2; 7 bases fit TRBD1. The J segment lost 1 base and the V segment lost 3 bases, leaving 2 bases of the junction unmatched. CDR3 length equals 15 residues. CDR1 is SNHLY, CDR2 FYNNEI, per germline. The CDR3 nucleotides are TGTGCCAGCAGTGAGAACAGGGGGAACACCGGGGAGCTGTTTTTT. This codes for CASSENRGNTGELFF.

In its sample, this clone was seen once. This chain connects TRBV27 to TRBJ1-5; no clear D. Germline lookup yields CDR1 MNHEY and CDR2 SMNVEV (reference sequence). With 6 bases removed from V and 5 bases from J, the gap between germline ends came to 8 bases. The CDR3 runs to 12 residues. CDR3 protein: CASSPRDQPQHF. The CDR3 region has the DNA TGTGCCAGCAGCCCACGGGATCAGCCCCAGCATTTT.

The rearrangement uses TRBV5-6 and TRBJ1-2; D might be TRBD1 (6 bases). The ends were cut back, 0 bases at V and 0 bases at J, with 12 bases in the middle. This CDR3 has 16 amino acids. From germline, CDR1 is SGHDT and CDR2 YYEEEE. Here the CDR3 reads CASSLGNRDSNYGYTF. DNA of the CDR3: TGTGCCAGCAGCTTGGGTAACAGGGATTCTAACTATGGCTACACCTTC.

The table lists this clone with a few counts. CDR3 sequence (DNA): TGTGCCAGCAGCAGGACAGCGAACACCGGGGAGCTGTTTTTT. This translates into CASSRTANTGELFF. V usage is TRBV5-6 and J usage is TRBJ2-2; D is perhaps TRBD1 (6 bases). Trimming stripped 4 bases from V and 0 bases from J, with 7 bases between. Germline V gene sequence: CDR1 SGHDT, CDR2 YYEEEE. This CDR3 region has 14 residues.

This clone has a handful of counts. The chain employs TRBV5-1 and TRBJ2-7; a weak D match, TRBD1 (6 bases). The germline gives CDR1 SGHRS, CDR2 YFSETQ. CDR3 length: 14 amino acids. Trimming removed 2 bases at V and 7 bases at J, with 16 bases between. CDR3: CASSLIEQGPEQYF. For the CDR3, the DNA is TGCGCCAGCAGCTTAATCGAACAGGGTCCGGAGCAGTACTTC.

The V gene is TRBV12-5, the J gene TRBJ1-4; 7 bases match TRBD1. CDR1 and CDR2 (germline): LGHNT, FRNRAP. The CDR3 has 16 amino acids. The V gene end was trimmed by 0 bases and the J gene end by 7 bases; junction bases not matched to a gene: 8. The CDR3 nucleotides read TGTGCTAGTGGTTTGGTACTTGAACAGGGGATTGAAAAACTGTTTTTT. It encodes CASGLVLEQGIEKLFF.

The chain employs TRBV7-6 and TRBJ1-5, with D uncertain. In germline, CDR1 is SGHVS, CDR2 FNYEAQ. This CDR3 region has 13 residues. The V end was cut by 4 bases, the J end by 3 bases, with 7 bases between. This CDR3 reads CASSSRDNQPQHF. The CDR3, as DNA: TGTGCCAGCAGCTCGAGGGACAATCAGCCCCAGCATTTT.

This rearrangement joins TRBV5-1 to TRBJ2-7; D is ambiguous. The length of the CDR3 is 13 residues. Germline V CDR1 and CDR2: SGHRS, YFSETQ. V lost 0 bases, J lost 3 bases, and 7 bases lay in between. The CDR3 DNA sequence: TGCGCCAGCAGCTTGGTACGAGGCTACGAGCAGTACTTC. It translates to CASSLVRGYEQYF.